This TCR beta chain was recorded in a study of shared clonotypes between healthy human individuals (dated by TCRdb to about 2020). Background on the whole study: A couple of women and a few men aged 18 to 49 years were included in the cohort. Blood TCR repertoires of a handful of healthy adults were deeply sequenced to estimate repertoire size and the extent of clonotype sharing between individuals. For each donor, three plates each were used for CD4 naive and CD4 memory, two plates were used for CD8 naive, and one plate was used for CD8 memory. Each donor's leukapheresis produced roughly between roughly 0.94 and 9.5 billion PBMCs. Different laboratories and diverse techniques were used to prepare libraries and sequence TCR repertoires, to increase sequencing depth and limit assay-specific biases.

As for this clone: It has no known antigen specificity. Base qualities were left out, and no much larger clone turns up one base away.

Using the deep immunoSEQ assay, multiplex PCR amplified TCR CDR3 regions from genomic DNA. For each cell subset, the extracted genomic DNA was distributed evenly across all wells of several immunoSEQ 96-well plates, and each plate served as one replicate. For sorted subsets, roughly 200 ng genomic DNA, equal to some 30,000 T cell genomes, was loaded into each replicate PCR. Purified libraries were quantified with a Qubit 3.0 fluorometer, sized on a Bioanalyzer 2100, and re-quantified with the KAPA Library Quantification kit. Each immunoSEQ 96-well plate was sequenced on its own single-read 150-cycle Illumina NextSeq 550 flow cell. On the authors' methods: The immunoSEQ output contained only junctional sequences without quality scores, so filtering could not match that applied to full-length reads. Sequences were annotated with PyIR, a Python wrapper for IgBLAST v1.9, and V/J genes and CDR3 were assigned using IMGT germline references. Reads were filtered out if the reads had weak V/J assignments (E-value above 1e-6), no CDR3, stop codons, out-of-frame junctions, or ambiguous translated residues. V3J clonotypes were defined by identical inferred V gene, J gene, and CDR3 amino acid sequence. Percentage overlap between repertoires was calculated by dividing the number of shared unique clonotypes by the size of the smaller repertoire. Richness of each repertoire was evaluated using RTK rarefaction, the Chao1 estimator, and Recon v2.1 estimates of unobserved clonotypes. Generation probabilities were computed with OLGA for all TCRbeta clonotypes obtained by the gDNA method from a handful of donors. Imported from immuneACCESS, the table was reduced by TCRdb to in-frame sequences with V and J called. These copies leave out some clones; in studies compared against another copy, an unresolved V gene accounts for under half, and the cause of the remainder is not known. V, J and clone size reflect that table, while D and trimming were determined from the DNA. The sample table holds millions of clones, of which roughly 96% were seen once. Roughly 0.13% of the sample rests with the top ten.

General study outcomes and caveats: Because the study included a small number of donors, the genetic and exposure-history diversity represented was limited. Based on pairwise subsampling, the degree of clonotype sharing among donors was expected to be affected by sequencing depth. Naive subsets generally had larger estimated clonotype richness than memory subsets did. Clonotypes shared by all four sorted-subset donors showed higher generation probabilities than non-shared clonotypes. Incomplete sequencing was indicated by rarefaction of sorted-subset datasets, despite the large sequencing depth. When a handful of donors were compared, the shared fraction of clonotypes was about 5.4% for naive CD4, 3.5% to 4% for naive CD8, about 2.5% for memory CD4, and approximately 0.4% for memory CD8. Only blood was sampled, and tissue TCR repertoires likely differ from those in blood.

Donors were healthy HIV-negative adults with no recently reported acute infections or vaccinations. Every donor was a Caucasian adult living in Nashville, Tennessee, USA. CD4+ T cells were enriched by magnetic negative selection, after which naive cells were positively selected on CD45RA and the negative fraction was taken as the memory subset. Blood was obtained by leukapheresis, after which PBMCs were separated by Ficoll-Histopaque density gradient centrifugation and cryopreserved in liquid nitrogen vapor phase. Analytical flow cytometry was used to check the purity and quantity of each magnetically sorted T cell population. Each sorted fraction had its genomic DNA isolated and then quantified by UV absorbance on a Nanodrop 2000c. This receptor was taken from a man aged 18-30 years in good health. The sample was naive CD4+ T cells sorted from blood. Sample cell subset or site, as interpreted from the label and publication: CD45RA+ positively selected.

The nucleotide sequence is TGTGCCATCAGCCCAGACGGCCTCTCTGGAAACACCATATATTTT. The resulting protein is CAISPDGLSGNTIYF. This receptor chain uses TRBV10-3 and TRBJ1-3, with an unclear D gene assignment. The CDR3 spans 15 residues, from the cysteine through the phenylalanine. Only the CDR3 portion is preserved as DNA: 45 bases, with reading frame beginning at the first base. The germline V gene sets CDR1 to ENHRY and CDR2 to SYGVKD. V is cut by 6 bases and J by 0 bases, and the space between the germline ends is 12 bases.